The entry below describes one T cell receptor (beta chain). Antigen specificity is unknown. Repertoires were generated with immunoSEQ multiplex PCR, while TCRdb's copy carries only in-frame clones and drops some. The sample has fewer than 120,000 clones; 85% to 95% are singletons. The sample originates from a study of graft-versus-host responses after intestinal transplantation. The wider study: The whole recipient group had anti-thymocyte globulin induction followed by tacrolimus and steroids for around 3 years. General study points: Early post-transplant declines in HvG were associated with peak levels of circulating GvH clones. Graft-donor T cell macrochimerism coincided with high graft-versus-host to host-versus-graft clonal ratios in allografts.

The CDR3 loop spans 15 amino acids. Germline CDR1 reads SGDLS; CDR2 reads YYNGEE. V shed 0 bases and J shed 4 bases, with 11 bases lying between them. The chain combines TRBV9 with TRBJ2-1, with TRBD2 as a possible D gene (6 bases). The source material was unstimulated CD8+ T cells sorted from spleen or lymph node cells, sampled before intestinal transplant. The TCR originated in a human donor who received an intestinal transplant. As DNA, the CDR3 is TGTGCCAGCAGCGTAGGGTCCGGGGGATACAATGAGCAGTTCTTC. It codes for CASSVGSGGYNEQFF.